This T cell receptor (beta chain) was identified in a study of cytomegalovirus exposure and HLA in healthy donors. Study-level results: Roughly 170 TCR beta chains were listed as cytomegalovirus-associated. Among TCR sequences, most were rare, though some public TCRs appeared in many donors.

A note on this clone: The antigen remains unidentified.

Likely unrecorded immune exposures existed in these nominally healthy donors. PCR employed 60 Vbeta and 13 Jbeta primers. The data were produced by immunoSEQ multiplex PCR, yet TCRdb's version contains in-frame clones alone and is incomplete. This sample has about 200,000 clones; over 75% occur once, and the top ten carry roughly 0.1%. The source is a boy between 2 and 10 years old in good health and CMV-seronegative. Sequenced: PBMCs.

The CDR3 is CASSFFSGLAGPPKSEQFF. CDR3 sequence (DNA): TGTGCCAGCAGCTTTTTCTCCGGGCTAGCGGGGCCCCCGAAAAGTGAGCAGTTCTTC. The chain combines TRBV11-2 with TRBJ2-1, with 9 bases fitting TRBD2. V lost 3 bases and J lost 9; bases outside the gene matches: 21. Germline lookup yields CDR1 SGHAT and CDR2 FQNNGV. This CDR3 is built from 19 residues.